A selection of T cell receptor beta chains follows, all from one sample in a study of response to subunit inactivated influenza vaccine. TCRdb passed the RT-PCR reads through MiXCR, listing each CDR3 protein once. This repertoire shows about 780,000 distinct CDR3 sequences, roughly 18% found once; its top ten account for roughly a tenth. The specimen comprised PBMCs from blood, sampled approximately 5 days after vaccination. These receptors were obtained from a man aged 45-65 years who received an inactivated influenza vaccine. Each CDR3 is given with its conserved first and last residue. Each record gives: V gene, clone size, D gene, J gene, CDR3 protein, CDR3 DNA. D genes are given only for firm matches. Not every row has a clone size; where given, it reads once, few, many or a size class.

TRBV20-1,many,NA,TRBJ2-7,CSASSGYEQYF,TGCAGTGCTAGTTCTGGGTACGAGCAGTACTTC
TRBV20-1,many,TRBD1,TRBJ1-2,CSARDRGLNGYTF,TGCAGTGCTCGGGACAGGGGGCTGAATGGCTACACCTTC
TRBV5-1,few,NA,TRBJ2-2,CASSLASISGELFF,TGCGCCAGCAGCTTGGCCTCGATCTCCGGGGAGCTGTTTTTT
TRBV20-1,few,NA,TRBJ2-3,CSARGGDGSSTDTQYF,TGCAGTGCTAGGGGGGGTGATGGGAGTAGCACAGATACGCAGTATTTT
TRBV19,NA,TRBD1,TRBJ2-7,CASSIDHRGRHDEQYF,TGTGCCAGTAGTATAGATCACAGGGGGCGACACGACGAGCAGTACTTC
TRBV5-6,many,NA,TRBJ2-7,CASSTTDTTYEQYF,TGTGCCAGCAGCACTACTGACACGACCTACGAGCAGTACTTC
TRBV11-1,NA,TRBD1,TRBJ2-5,CASSPPDRAGETQYF,TGTGCCAGCAGCCCACCGGACAGGGCAGGGGAGACCCAGTACTTC
TRBV21-1,NA,NA,TRBJ2-7,CASTLTSGSSYEQYF,TGTGCCAGCACCCTGACTAGCGGGAGCTCCTACGAGCAGTACTTC
TRBV20-1,NA,TRBD2,TRBJ2-1,CSVVRSGGVSRREQFF,TGCAGTGTTGTACGTAGCGGGGGGGTTTCGCGTCGTGAGCAGTTCTTC
TRBV12-3/TRBV12-4,NA,TRBD1,TRBJ2-7,CASSLIQGESYEQYF,TGTGCCAGCAGTTTGATACAGGGGGAATCCTACGAGCAGTACTTC
TRBV7-8,few,NA,TRBJ1-5,CASSLARALSNQPQHF,TGTGCCAGCAGCTTAGCCAGGGCTCTATCCAATCAGCCCCAGCATTTT
TRBV6-5,few,NA,TRBJ2-2,CASSSVQGTVAGELFF,TGTGCCAGCAGTTCGGTCCAGGGAACCGTAGCCGGGGAGCTGTTTTTT
TRBV12-3/TRBV12-4,NA,TRBD1,TRBJ1-5,CASSQGERQPQHF,TGTGCCAGCAGTCAGGGGGAGAGGCAGCCCCAGCATTTT
TRBV9,few,TRBD2,TRBJ2-1,CASSARSMTSGISYNEQFF,TGTGCCAGCAGCGCACGATCAATGACTAGCGGGATTTCCTACAATGAGCAGTTCTTC
TRBV6-5,few,NA,TRBJ2-2,CASSLHRTANTGELFF,TGTGCCAGCAGTCTGCACAGGACGGCGAACACCGGGGAGCTGTTTTTT
TRBV20-1,NA,NA,TRBJ2-2,CSARPSGPRNTGELFF,TGCAGTGCTAGACCCAGCGGACCGAGGAACACCGGGGAGCTGTTTTTT
TRBV2,NA,TRBD1,TRBJ1-3,CASRSLGQLSGNTIYF,TGTGCCAGCAGGAGCTTGGGACAGTTATCTGGAAACACCATATATTTT
TRBV30,NA,NA,TRBJ2-1,CAWSVTGNEQFF,TGTGCCTGGAGTGTAACCGGTAACGAGCAGTTCTTC
TRBV9,few,TRBD2,TRBJ2-2,CASSPSAGATGELFF,TGTGCCAGCAGCCCCTCAGCGGGAGCCACCGGGGAGCTGTTTTTT
TRBV15,few,TRBD1,TRBJ1-1,CATSKSRGPGTEAFF,TGTGCCACCAGCAAGAGCAGGGGGCCGGGCACTGAAGCTTTCTTT
TRBV28,NA,NA,TRBJ2-3,CATLRLARGTDTQYF,TGTGCCACCCTTCGTCTAGCGCGGGGCACAGATACGCAGTATTTT
TRBV5-1,few,TRBD1,TRBJ2-5,CASSPQTGRETQYF,TGCGCCAGCAGCCCACAGACAGGGAGAGAGACCCAGTACTTC
TRBV24-1,NA,NA,TRBJ2-1,CATSDSGGIFYNEQFF,TGTGCCACCAGTGATTCGGGGGGCATTTTCTACAATGAGCAGTTCTTC
TRBV10-3,NA,NA,TRBJ1-1,CAISVQGGGTEAFF,TGTGCCATCAGTGTACAGGGAGGAGGCACTGAAGCTTTCTTT
TRBV9,NA,NA,TRBJ1-3,CASSVGVGERYRGNTIYF,TGTGCCAGCAGCGTAGGAGTCGGCGAACGGTATCGGGGAAACACCATATATTTT
TRBV27,NA,TRBD1,TRBJ2-2,CASSFYDRALPGELFF,TGTGCCAGCAGTTTCTACGACAGGGCCTTGCCCGGGGAGCTGTTTTTT
TRBV2,NA,NA,TRBJ1-5,CASSETRPGRISNQPQHF,TGTGCCAGCAGTGAAACCCGACCCGGAAGAATTAGCAATCAGCCCCAGCATTTT
TRBV6-2/TRBV6-3,few,NA,TRBJ2-7,CASSSGRRDLHYEQYF,TGTGCCAGCTCCTCCGGCCGGCGGGACCTCCACTACGAGCAGTACTTC
TRBV7-2,NA,TRBD2,TRBJ2-7,CASSLVEREYNEQYF,TGTGCCAGCAGCTTAGTCGAGCGGGAGTATAACGAGCAGTACTTC
TRBV7-2,NA,NA,TRBJ2-6,CASSSRVPGANVLTF,TGTGCCAGCAGCAGTAGGGTACCCGGGGCCAACGTCCTGACTTTC
TRBV5-1,NA,TRBD1,TRBJ2-1,CASSLGSDRAYNEQFF,TGCGCCAGCAGCTTGGGCTCGGACAGGGCTTACAATGAGCAGTTCTTC
TRBV5-1,NA,NA,TRBJ2-3,CASSSDLDTQYF,TGCGCCAGCAGCTCGGATCTGGATACGCAGTATTTT
TRBV12-3/TRBV12-4,few,NA,TRBJ2-2,CASSLAYVPRGAGELFF,TGTGCCAGCAGTTTAGCTTATGTACCGAGGGGCGCCGGGGAGCTGTTTTTT
TRBV7-2,NA,NA,TRBJ2-5,CASSLEGGQAQTQYF,TGTGCCAGCAGCTTAGAGGGGGGGCAAGCACAGACCCAGTACTTC
TRBV10-3,many,NA,TRBJ1-6,CAISESERNSPLHF,TGTGCCATCAGTGAGTCCGAACGTAATTCACCCCTCCACTTT
TRBV10-3,NA,NA,TRBJ2-7,CAISESGAYEQYF,TGTGCCATCAGTGAGTCGGGGGCCTACGAGCAGTACTTC
TRBV7-2,few,NA,TRBJ1-2,CASSRGGADGYTF,TGTGCCAGCAGCCGGGGGGGGGCTGATGGCTACACCTTC
TRBV6-5,few,TRBD2,TRBJ2-1,CASSYLAGGNDEQFF,TGTGCCAGCAGTTACCTAGCGGGAGGGAACGATGAGCAGTTCTTC
TRBV7-9,few,NA,TRBJ2-1,CASSLPPGALRDEQFF,TGTGCCAGCAGCTTACCACCGGGAGCCCTTAGGGATGAGCAGTTCTTC
TRBV3-1,NA,TRBD2,TRBJ2-3,CASSSASGGTDTQYF,TGTGCCAGCAGCAGCGCTAGCGGGGGCACAGATACGCAGTATTTT
TRBV30,NA,NA,TRBJ1-1,CAWTQVKNTEAFF,TGTGCCTGGACCCAGGTTAAGAACACTGAAGCTTTCTTT
TRBV4-3,few,NA,TRBJ1-6,CASSQGAGSDNSPLHF,TGCGCCAGCAGCCAGGGGGCGGGGAGTGACAATTCACCCCTCCACTTT
TRBV10-3,few,NA,TRBJ2-3,CAISEPGFLTDTQYF,TGTGCCATCAGTGAACCAGGCTTTCTCACAGATACGCAGTATTTT
TRBV12-3/TRBV12-4,many,NA,TRBJ2-7,CASSSLRGGATYEQYF,TGTGCCAGCAGTAGCCTTCGGGGCGGGGCGACCTACGAGCAGTACTTC
TRBV7-2,few,NA,TRBJ2-2,CASRVEWYTGELFF,TGTGCCAGCAGGGTGGAATGGTACACCGGGGAGCTGTTTTTT
TRBV20-1,few,NA,TRBJ1-5,CSARDYGHGGNQPQHF,TGCAGTGCTAGAGATTATGGGCACGGGGGCAATCAGCCCCAGCATTTT
TRBV2,few,NA,TRBJ1-2,CASKQRDPRGGYTF,TGTGCCAGTAAGCAACGGGACCCACGGGGTGGCTACACCTTC
TRBV6-2/TRBV6-3,many,NA,TRBJ1-5,CASGFNQPQHF,TGTGCCAGCGGTTTCAATCAGCCCCAGCATTTT
TRBV5-1,NA,NA,TRBJ2-7,CASSVRADSLREQYF,TGCGCCAGCAGCGTGAGAGCGGACTCATTACGGGAGCAGTACTTC
TRBV20-1,few,TRBD1,TRBJ2-6,CSARGDSVSGANVLTF,TGCAGTGCTAGAGGGGACAGTGTCTCTGGGGCCAACGTCCTGACTTTC
TRBV4-1,many,TRBD1,TRBJ2-1,CASSLTGTGAYNEQFF,TGCGCCAGCAGCCTCACCGGGACAGGGGCCTACAATGAGCAGTTCTTC
TRBV20-1,few,TRBD1,TRBJ1-4,CSAPRTGRSEKLFF,TGCAGTGCACCCCGGACAGGGCGATCTGAAAAACTGTTTTTT
TRBV10-3,NA,TRBD2,TRBJ2-3,CAISGLRGGTDTQYF,TGTGCCATCAGCGGCCTCCGGGGGGGAACAGATACGCAGTATTTT
TRBV7-9,NA,NA,TRBJ1-6,CASSFPGSSPLHF,TGTGCCAGCAGCTTCCCAGGCTCCTCACCCCTCCACTTT